A selection of T cell receptor beta chains follows, all from one sample in a study of immune heterogeneity within non-small cell lung tumors. TCRdb reanalysed the multiplex PCR reads using MiXCR and keeps one entry per CDR3 protein. The repertoire has tens of thousands of distinct CDR3 sequences, around 28% of them found once; the top ten carry roughly 4.4%. The source material was lung tumor tissue. The receptor set was obtained from a man between 40 and 49 years old with non-small cell lung cancer. CDR3s include the opening cysteine and the closing phenylalanine or tryptophan. Each record gives: CDR3 length, J gene, clone size, D gene, V gene, CDR3 DNA, CDR3 protein. The D gene is left open where the match is weak. Rows give clone size only sometimes, using once, few, many, or a class for an expanded clone.

16,TRBJ2-3,medium-sized,TRBD2,TRBV6-2/TRBV6-3,TGTGCCAGCAGTTACTCGACTAGCGGGAGGGCCTTTACGCAGTATTTT,CASSYSTSGRAFTQYF
13,TRBJ1-1,many,NA,TRBV7-3,TGTGCCAGCAGCTCAGGCTTGAACACTGAAGCTTTCTTT,CASSSGLNTEAFF
13,TRBJ1-5,many,NA,TRBV12-3/TRBV12-4,TGTGCCAGCAGTTTAACCAGCAATCAGCCCCAGCATTTT,CASSLTSNQPQHF
12,TRBJ1-5,many,NA,TRBV6-1,TGTGCCAGCAGTGAAGCGTTAGTGGCCCAGCATTTT,CASSEALVAQHF
14,TRBJ1-1,NA,NA,TRBV7-2,TGTGCCAGCAGCTTAGGCAGCTTGAACACTGAAGCTTTCTTT,CASSLGSLNTEAFF
15,TRBJ1-5,many,NA,TRBV20-1,TGCAGTGCCAGATCGGGGGCGGGTGGCAATCAGCCCCAGCATTTT,CSARSGAGGNQPQHF
15,TRBJ2-4,few,NA,TRBV11-3,TGTGCCAGCAGCTTAGTGGTGGGGCTAAAAAACATTCAGTACTTC,CASSLVVGLKNIQYF
14,TRBJ1-2,NA,NA,TRBV6-1,TGTGCCAGCAATGATAGGGGCGCTGACTATGGCTACACCTTC,CASNDRGADYGYTF
15,TRBJ1-2,few,NA,TRBV4-1,TGCGCCAGCAGCCAAGAGGTGACGAGGGGATCAGGCTACACCTTC,CASSQEVTRGSGYTF
17,TRBJ2-7,many,TRBD2,TRBV20-1,TGCAGTGCTAGAGATAAAGAAGACGGGAGGGCCTACTACGAGCAGTACTTC,CSARDKEDGRAYYEQYF
17,TRBJ1-3,few,TRBD1,TRBV7-9,TGTGCCAGCAGCTCGGGACAGCTAATGAGCTCTGGAAACACCATATATTTT,CASSSGQLMSSGNTIYF
15,TRBJ2-7,medium-sized,NA,TRBV30,TGTGCCTGGAAACATCGTGGCTCAGGAGGCTCCGAGCAGTACTTC,CAWKHRGSGGSEQYF
12,TRBJ2-1,once,NA,TRBV14,TGTCCCAGCAGCCAAGATCTGAAGGGTGGGGTCTTC,CPSSQDLKGGVF
14,TRBJ2-1,few,NA,TRBV11-3,TGTGCCAGCAGCTTAGTGCAGGGCAACAATGAGCAGTTCTTC,CASSLVQGNNEQFF
15,TRBJ1-6,many,NA,TRBV4-3,TGCGCCAGCAGCCAAGAAAGGGGACGAAATTCACCCCTCCACTTT,CASSQERGRNSPLHF
17,TRBJ2-1,many,TRBD2,TRBV30,TGTGCCTGGAGTGTACGAACTAGCGGGAGGGGGTACAATGAGCAGTTCTTC,CAWSVRTSGRGYNEQFF
14,TRBJ2-5,NA,TRBD2,TRBV20-1,TGCAGTGCTAGTATCGCCGGCGGGAGTCTAACCCAGTACTTC,CSASIAGGSLTQYF
12,TRBJ1-5,NA,NA,TRBV19,TGTGCCAGTAGTAGTAACAATCAGCCCCAGCATTTT,CASSSNNQPQHF
12,TRBJ2-7,medium-sized,NA,TRBV12-3/TRBV12-4,TGTGCCAGCAGGGCGGGGTCCTACGAGCAGTACTTC,CASRAGSYEQYF
16,TRBJ2-1,few,TRBD2,TRBV29-1,TGCAGCGCGACTAGCGGGAGAACCCCTTACTACAATGAGCAGTTCTTC,CSATSGRTPYYNEQFF
16,TRBJ2-7,medium-sized,TRBD2,TRBV28,TGTGCCAGCAGTTCCCCCGGGACTAGCGGGAGATACGAGCAGTACTTC,CASSSPGTSGRYEQYF
14,TRBJ1-4,few,NA,TRBV4-3,TGCGCCAGCAGGCAAGACAGACAGGTCGGAAAACTGTTTTTT,CASRQDRQVGKLFF
12,TRBJ2-2,few,NA,TRBV12-3/TRBV12-4,TGTGCCAGCAGTCGGAACACCGGGGAGCTGTTTTTT,CASSRNTGELFF
11,TRBJ2-5,NA,NA,TRBV12-3/TRBV12-4,TGTGCCAGTGGGATCTGGGAGACCCAGTACTTC,CASGIWETQYF
13,TRBJ2-7,many,TRBD1,TRBV7-3,TGTGCCAGCAGCAGGGACAGAACGGGGGAGCAGTACTTC,CASSRDRTGEQYF
12,TRBJ1-2,many,TRBD1,TRBV18,TGTGCCAGCTCATCCGGGACAGACCTTTTCACCTTC,CASSSGTDLFTF
12,TRBJ1-3,medium-sized,NA,TRBV12-3/TRBV12-4,TGTGCCAGCAGTTACTCTGGAAACACCATATATTTT,CASSYSGNTIYF
16,TRBJ2-1,NA,TRBD2,TRBV4-2,TGTGCCAGCAGCCTTGGACTAGCGGGAGGGAACAATGAGCAGTTCTTC,CASSLGLAGGNNEQFF
14,TRBJ2-2,NA,NA,TRBV6-2/TRBV6-3,TGTGCCAGCAGTTACTCGGCAGGCACCCGGGAGCTGTTTTTT,CASSYSAGTRELFF
13,TRBJ2-7,many,NA,TRBV2,TGTGCCAGCAGTAGCGAACTAGCTCGCGAGCAGTACTTC,CASSSELAREQYF
17,TRBJ1-5,many,NA,TRBV11-2,TGTGCCAGCAGCTTAGGTTTGGGGCAAGGAGGCAATCAGCCCCAGCATTTT,CASSLGLGQGGNQPQHF
13,TRBJ2-3,many,NA,TRBV12-3/TRBV12-4,TGTGCCAGCAGTTTAGGGATCAGCCAAACGCAGTATTTT,CASSLGISQTQYF
14,TRBJ1-2,NA,TRBD1,TRBV25-1,TGTGCCACCACTCCGGTAGGGGGCGACTATGGTTACACCTTC,CATTPVGGDYGYTF
13,TRBJ1-1,many,NA,TRBV6-1,TGTGCCAGCAGTGATTGGGGCTATACTGAAGCTTTCTTT,CASSDWGYTEAFF
19,TRBJ1-3,medium-sized,NA,TRBV6-1,TGTGCCAGTTTTTCGCGTCGGCAGGCGAACCCCGATGGGGGAAACACCATATATTTT,CASFSRRQANPDGGNTIYF
20,TRBJ2-5,NA,TRBD2,TRBV9,TGTGCCAGCAGCGTAGGGGGAGGGACTAGCGGGAGGGGCTTCCAAGAGACCCAGTACTTC,CASSVGGGTSGRGFQETQYF
16,TRBJ1-2,many,TRBD1,TRBV7-9,TGTGCCAGCAGCTTCCATCTGACAGGGGGAAACTATGGCTACACCTTC,CASSFHLTGGNYGYTF
17,TRBJ2-5,many,TRBD2,TRBV27,TGTGCCAGCAGTTTAGATTCAAGCGGGACGGATCAAGAGACCCAGTACTTC,CASSLDSSGTDQETQYF
14,TRBJ1-1,once,NA,TRBV20-1,TGCAGTGCCCCCCCCGGGACACGGGGGACTGAAGCTTTCTTT,CSAPPGTRGTEAFF
12,TRBJ1-1,NA,NA,TRBV18,TGTGCCAGCTCACAAGACACACCTGAAGCTTTCTTT,CASSQDTPEAFF